These T cell receptor beta chains were read from a single sample in a study of cytomegalovirus exposure and HLA in healthy donors. Some clones are missing from TCRdb's copy, which holds only in-frame ones; the method was immunoSEQ multiplex PCR. Of 95,000 to 150,000 clones listed, approximately 80% are singletons. The sample was PBMCs. The receptors shown here come from a human donor in good health. CDR3s include the opening cysteine and the closing phenylalanine or tryptophan. The D gene is left open where the match is weak. Not all rows give a size; the values are once, few, many and, for expanded clones, a class.

cdr3_nt | cdr3_aa | j_call | v_call | clone_size | d_call
TGTGCCAGCAGCGTTTATGGGACTAGCGTCTCCGAGCAGTACTTC | CASSVYGTSVSEQYF | TRBJ2-7 | TRBV7-9 | . | TRBD2
TGTGCCAGCAGCCGACAGGGGGGCGGCTACACCTTC | CASSRQGGGYTF | TRBJ1-2 | TRBV4-2 | . | TRBD1
TGTGCCAGCAGCAGAGAGCCAGATACGCAGTATTTT | CASSREPDTQYF | TRBJ2-3 | TRBV11-2 | . | .
TGTGCCATCAGTGTGGGGACAGGTCTGGGTCAGCCCCAGCATTTT | CAISVGTGLGQPQHF | TRBJ1-5 | TRBV10-3 | few | TRBD1
TGTGCCAGCAGCCAACTCCCGGGACTAGCGGCTTACTCCTACGAGCAGTACTTC | CASSQLPGLAAYSYEQYF | TRBJ2-7 | TRBV14 | once | TRBD2
TGTGCCAGCAGCTTAGGACGGGTCGGGCAGCCCCAGCATTTT | CASSLGRVGQPQHF | TRBJ1-5 | TRBV7-2 | . | .
TGTGCCAGCATAAGGGGGGGGGTCACAGATACGCAGTATTTT | CASIRGGVTDTQYF | TRBJ2-3 | TRBV6-1 | . | .
TGTGCCAGCAGTTACGGTGGGGGGACGCTAAGTGAAAAACTGTTTTTT | CASSYGGGTLSEKLFF | TRBJ1-4 | TRBV6-5 | . | .
TGTGCCAGCAGTGAATTCCGACAGGGATGGAGTGGCTACACCTTC | CASSEFRQGWSGYTF | TRBJ1-2 | TRBV6-1 | . | TRBD1
TGTGCCAGCAGCCAAGACCTCCTGCAGCCCCAGCATTTT | CASSQDLLQPQHF | TRBJ1-5 | TRBV14 | once | .
TGTGCCAGCAGTTTAAGACTATACACCGGGGAGCTGTTTTTT | CASSLRLYTGELFF | TRBJ2-2 | TRBV28 | . | .
TGTGCCATCAGTGAGTCGCAGGGGCAAGAGACCCAGTACTTC | CAISESQGQETQYF | TRBJ2-5 | TRBV10-3 | . | .
TGCGCCAGCAGCTTGGAACTAGCGACCTACAATGAGCAGTTCTTC | CASSLELATYNEQFF | TRBJ2-1 | TRBV5-1 | . | TRBD2
TGTGCCAGCAGTCCACTAGCGGGAGTAGGGGAGACCCAGTACTTC | CASSPLAGVGETQYF | TRBJ2-5 | TRBV28 | . | TRBD2
TGTGCCTGGAGCCCGTCGCCAGGGGGCTATGGAAACACCATATATTTT | CAWSPSPGGYGNTIYF | TRBJ1-3 | TRBV30 | . | TRBD1
TGTGCCAGCAGCATCTCCGGGACAGGGGTCCGGATGCAGTACTTC | CASSISGTGVRMQYF | TRBJ2-7 | TRBV28 | . | TRBD1
TGTGCCAGCAGCGTAGACGGGAACTATGGCTACACCTTC | CASSVDGNYGYTF | TRBJ1-2 | TRBV9 | few | .
TGTGCCAGCAGCTTAGTATCCGCCTCGGAACTGTTTTTT | CASSLVSASELFF | TRBJ1-4 | TRBV7-9 | few | .
TGTGCCAGCAGTCCCGAGGGACACCTCACTGAAGCTTTCTTT | CASSPEGHLTEAFF | TRBJ1-1 | TRBV28 | . | .
TGTGCCAGCAGTTTAATCCCCACTAGCGGGATAGATACGCAGTATTTT | CASSLIPTSGIDTQYF | TRBJ2-3 | TRBV27 | . | TRBD2
TGTGCCAGCAGTTACCAGGGACAGGGAGGAAGCGAGCAGTACTTC | CASSYQGQGGSEQYF | TRBJ2-7 | TRBV6-5 | . | TRBD1
TGTGCCAGCAGGGGCCCGGGTCCAGCGGGATCCTACGAGCAGTACTTC | CASRGPGPAGSYEQYF | TRBJ2-7 | TRBV28 | few | TRBD2
TGTGCTAGCAGACAGGTCCTCTCCTACGAGCAGTACTTC | CASRQVLSYEQYF | TRBJ2-7 | TRBV5-8 | . | .
TGCGCCAGCAGACTTAGCGGGGTCCAAGAGACCCAGTACTTC | CASRLSGVQETQYF | TRBJ2-5 | TRBV5-1 | . | TRBD2
TGTGCCAGCAGCCTTAGTAGGGCCGGGACAGGAAAATACGAGCAGTACTTC | CASSLSRAGTGKYEQYF | TRBJ2-7 | TRBV11-2 | few | TRBD1
TGTGCCAGTAGTACACAGGGCTATGAGCAGTTCTTC | CASSTQGYEQFF | TRBJ2-1 | TRBV19 | . | .
TGTGCCAGCAGCTCCGGACAGGGGCCTATCTACGAGCAGTACTTC | CASSSGQGPIYEQYF | TRBJ2-7 | TRBV5-6 | . | TRBD1
TGTGCCAGCTCACCCAATGAACAGGGTTTGAACACTGAAGCTTTCTTT | CASSPNEQGLNTEAFF | TRBJ1-1 | TRBV18 | few | .